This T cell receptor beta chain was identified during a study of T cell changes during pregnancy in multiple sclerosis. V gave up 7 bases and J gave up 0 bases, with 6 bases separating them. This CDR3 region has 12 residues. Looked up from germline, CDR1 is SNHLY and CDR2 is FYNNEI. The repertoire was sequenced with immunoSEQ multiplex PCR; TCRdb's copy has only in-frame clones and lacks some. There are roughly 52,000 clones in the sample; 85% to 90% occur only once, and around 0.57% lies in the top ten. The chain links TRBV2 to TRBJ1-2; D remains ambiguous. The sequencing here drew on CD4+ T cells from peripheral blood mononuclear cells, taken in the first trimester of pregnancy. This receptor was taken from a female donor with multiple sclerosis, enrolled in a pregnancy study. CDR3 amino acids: CASNTANYGYTF. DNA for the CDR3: TGTGCCAGCAATACAGCTAACTATGGCTACACCTTC. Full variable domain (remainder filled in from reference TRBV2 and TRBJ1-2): EPEVTQTPSHQVTQMGQEVILRCVPISNHLYFYWYRQILGQKVEFLVSFYNNEISEKSEIFDDQFSVERPDGSNFTLKIRSTKLEDSAMYFCASNTANYGYTFGSGTRLTVV.